This TCR beta chain was sequenced for a study of Ad26.COV2.S vaccination and SARS-CoV-2 variants. Here immunoSEQ multiplex PCR was the method, and the copy in TCRdb shows in-frame clones only, minus some. This sample has under 600,000 clones, with about nine tenths found just once. Regarding treatment: roughly 19 received Ad26.COV2.S at low or high dose, single or two shots; 5 received placebo; per-sample allocation not given. After the first vaccine or placebo injection, samples were drawn on day 63. The V gene end was trimmed by 3 bases and the J gene end by 4 bases; junction bases not matched to a gene: 5. CDR3 length equals 14 residues. Per the germline V gene, CDR1 is SGHNT and CDR2 is YYREEE (reference sequence).

The chain carries TRBV5-4 and TRBJ1-1, with 8 bases lining up with TRBD1. Sequenced here: peripheral blood, sampled in a trial of Ad26.COV2.S vaccine versus placebo. This sequence originates from a person between 18 and 65 years old who received the Ad26.COV2.S COVID-19 vaccine or a placebo. CDR3 bases: TGTGCCAGCAGCTCGCACAGGGGGAGCACTGAAGCTTTCTTT. Encoded protein: CASSSHRGSTEAFF.